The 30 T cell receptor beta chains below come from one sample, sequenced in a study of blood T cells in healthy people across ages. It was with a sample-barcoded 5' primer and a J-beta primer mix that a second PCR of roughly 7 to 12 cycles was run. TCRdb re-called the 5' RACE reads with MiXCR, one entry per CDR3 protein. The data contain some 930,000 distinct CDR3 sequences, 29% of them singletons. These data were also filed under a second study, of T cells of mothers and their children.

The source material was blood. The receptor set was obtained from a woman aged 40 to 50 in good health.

For the CDR3, the DNA is TGTGCCAACAGCCAAGGGAGAGTCTATGGCTACACCTTC. Translation gives CANSQGRVYGYTF. The chain uses TRBV12-3 or TRBV12-4 and TRBJ1-2; D ambiguous. V was shortened by 10 bases and J by 4 bases, with 16 bases between the two germline ends. The CDR3 covers 13 residues.

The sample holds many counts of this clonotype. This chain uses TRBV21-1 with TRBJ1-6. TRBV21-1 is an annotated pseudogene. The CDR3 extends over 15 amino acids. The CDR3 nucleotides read TGTGCCAGCAGCGACCCAGCAATAGATAATTCACCCCTCCACTTT. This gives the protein CASSDPAIDNSPLHF.

The CDR3 DNA is TGTGCCAGCAGCCTTACTAGCGGGGGTTACGAGCAGTACGTC. Protein product: CASSLTSGGYEQYV. The chain employs TRBV7-2 and TRBJ2-3, with 11 bases aligning to TRBD2. The J call is uncertain, as TRBJ2-7 better fits the DNA end. This CDR3 is 14 amino acids long. CDR1 and CDR2 from the germline V gene are SGHTA and FQGNSA.

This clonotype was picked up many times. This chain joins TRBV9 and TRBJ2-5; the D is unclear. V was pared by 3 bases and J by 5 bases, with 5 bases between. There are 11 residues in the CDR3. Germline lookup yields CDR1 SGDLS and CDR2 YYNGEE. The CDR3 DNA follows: TGTGCCAGCAGCGCCCAGGAGACCCAGTACTTC. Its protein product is CASSAQETQYF.

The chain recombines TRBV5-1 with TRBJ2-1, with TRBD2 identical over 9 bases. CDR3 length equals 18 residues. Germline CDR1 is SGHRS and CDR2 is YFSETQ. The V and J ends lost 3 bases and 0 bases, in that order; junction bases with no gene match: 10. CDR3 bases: TGCGCCAGCAGCTCGGAGACTAGCGGCAGATACTCCTACAATGAGCAGTTCTTC. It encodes CASSSETSGRYSYNEQFF.

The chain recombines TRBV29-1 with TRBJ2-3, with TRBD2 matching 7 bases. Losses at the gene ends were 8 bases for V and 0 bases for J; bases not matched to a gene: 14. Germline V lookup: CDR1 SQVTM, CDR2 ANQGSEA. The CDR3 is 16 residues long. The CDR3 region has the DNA TGCAGCACCCTGGGGCTAGCGGATAGAAGCACAGATACGCAGTATTTT. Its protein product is CSTLGLADRSTDTQYF.

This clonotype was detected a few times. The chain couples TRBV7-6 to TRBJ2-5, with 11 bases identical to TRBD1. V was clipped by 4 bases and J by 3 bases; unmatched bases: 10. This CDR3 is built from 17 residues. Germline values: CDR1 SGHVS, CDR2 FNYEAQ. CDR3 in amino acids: CASSSYRDRGGKETQYF. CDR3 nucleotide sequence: TGTGCCAGCAGCTCCTACCGGGACAGGGGGGGTAAAGAGACCCAGTACTTC.

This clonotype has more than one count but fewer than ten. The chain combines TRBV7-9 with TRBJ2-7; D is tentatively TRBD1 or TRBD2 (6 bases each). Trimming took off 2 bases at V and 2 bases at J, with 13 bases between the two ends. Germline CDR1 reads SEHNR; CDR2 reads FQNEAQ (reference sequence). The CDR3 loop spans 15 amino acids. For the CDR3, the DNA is TGTGCCAGCAGCTTAATCCGGGGGCCGGCCTACGAGCAGTACTTC. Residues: CASSLIRGPAYEQYF.

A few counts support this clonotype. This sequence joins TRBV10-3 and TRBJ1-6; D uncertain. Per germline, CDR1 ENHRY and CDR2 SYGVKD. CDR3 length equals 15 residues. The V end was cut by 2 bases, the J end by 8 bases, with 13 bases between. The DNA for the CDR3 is TGTGCCATCAGTGAGGGTCGGGTTGCAGATTCACCCCTCCACTTT. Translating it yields CAISEGRVADSPLHF.

This chain's CDR3 is CASSLAEGTGGYNEQYF. Written as DNA, the CDR3 is TGTGCCAGCAGCTTAGCGGAAGGGACAGGGGGCTACAATGAGCAGTACTTC. This chain connects TRBV7-2 to TRBJ2-7; 12 bases match TRBD1. V trimming: 0 bases; J trimming: 7 bases; junction bases outside the gene matches: 10. The germline gives CDR1 SGHTA, CDR2 FQGNSA. CDR3 size: 17 residues. Looking up the rest from reference TRBV7-2 and TRBJ2-7 gives the full variable domain: GAGVSQSPSNKVTEKGKDVELRCDPISGHTALYWYRQSLGQGLEFLIYFQGNSAPDKSGLPSDRFSAERTGGSVSTLTIQRTQQEDSAVYLCASSLAEGTGGYNEQYFGPGTRLTVT.

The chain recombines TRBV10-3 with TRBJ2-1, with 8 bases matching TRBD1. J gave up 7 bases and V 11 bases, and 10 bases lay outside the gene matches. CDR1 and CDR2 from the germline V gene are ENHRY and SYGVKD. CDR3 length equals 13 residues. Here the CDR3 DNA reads TGTGCCTCCCGGACAGGGCCCGGGAATGAGCAGTTCTTC. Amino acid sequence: CASRTGPGNEQFF.

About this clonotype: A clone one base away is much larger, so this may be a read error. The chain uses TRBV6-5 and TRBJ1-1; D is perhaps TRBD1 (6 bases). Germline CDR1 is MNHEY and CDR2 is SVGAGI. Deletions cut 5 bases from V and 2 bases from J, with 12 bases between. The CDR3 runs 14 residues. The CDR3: CASSVRDTNTEAFF. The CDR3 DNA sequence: TGTGCCAGCAGTGTTCGGGACACAAACACTGAAGCTTTCTTT.

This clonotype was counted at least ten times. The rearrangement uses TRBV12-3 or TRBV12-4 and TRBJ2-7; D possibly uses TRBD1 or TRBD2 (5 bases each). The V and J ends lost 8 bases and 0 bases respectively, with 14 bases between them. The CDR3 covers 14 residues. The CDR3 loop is CASALGASSYEQYF. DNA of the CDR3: TGTGCCAGCGCTCTCGGGGCCAGCTCCTACGAGCAGTACTTC.

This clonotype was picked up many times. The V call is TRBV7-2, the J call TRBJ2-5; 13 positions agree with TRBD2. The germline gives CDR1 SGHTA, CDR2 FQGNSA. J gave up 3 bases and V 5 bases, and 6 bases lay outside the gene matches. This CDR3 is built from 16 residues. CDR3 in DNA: TGTGCCAGCAGCACCCGACTAGCGGGGGGAAAAGAGACCCAGTACTTC. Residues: CASSTRLAGGKETQYF.

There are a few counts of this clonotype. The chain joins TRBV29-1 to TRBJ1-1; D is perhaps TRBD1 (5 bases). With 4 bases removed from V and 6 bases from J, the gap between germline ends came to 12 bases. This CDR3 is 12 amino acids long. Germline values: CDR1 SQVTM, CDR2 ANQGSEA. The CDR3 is CSVVSGTPEAFF. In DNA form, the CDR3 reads TGCAGCGTTGTTTCGGGGACCCCTGAAGCTTTCTTT.

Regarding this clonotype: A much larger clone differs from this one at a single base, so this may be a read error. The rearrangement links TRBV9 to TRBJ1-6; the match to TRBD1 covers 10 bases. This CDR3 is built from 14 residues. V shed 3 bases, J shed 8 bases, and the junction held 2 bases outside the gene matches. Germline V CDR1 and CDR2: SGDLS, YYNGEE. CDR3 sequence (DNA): TGTGCCAGCAGCGAGGGACAGGGGTATTCACCCCTCCACTTT. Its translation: CASSEGQGYSPLHF.

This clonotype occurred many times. The CDR3 here is CASSLPSSGGKQYF. The CDR3 DNA is TGTGCCAGCAGCCTACCATCTAGCGGGGGAAAACAGTATTTT. The rearrangement uses TRBV11-2 and TRBJ2-3; TRBD2 aligns across 10 bases. There are 14 residues in the CDR3. The J segment lost 12 bases and the V segment lost 5 bases, leaving 11 bases of the junction unmatched. Germline V gene lookup returns CDR1 SGHAT and CDR2 FQNNGV.

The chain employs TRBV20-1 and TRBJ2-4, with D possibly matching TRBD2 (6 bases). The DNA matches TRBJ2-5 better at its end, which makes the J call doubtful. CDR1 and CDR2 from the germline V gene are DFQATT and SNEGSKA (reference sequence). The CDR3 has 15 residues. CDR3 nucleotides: TGCAGTGCTAGAGATTGGGGGGTAGGGGTAAGGACCCAGTACTTC. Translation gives CSARDWGVGVRTQYF.

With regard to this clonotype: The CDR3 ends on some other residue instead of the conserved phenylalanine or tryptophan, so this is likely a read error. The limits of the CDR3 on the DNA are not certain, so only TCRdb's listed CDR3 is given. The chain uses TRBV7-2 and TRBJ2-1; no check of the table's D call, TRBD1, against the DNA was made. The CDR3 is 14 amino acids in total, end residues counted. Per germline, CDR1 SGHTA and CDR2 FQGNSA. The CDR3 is CASKTGTGYNEKFT.

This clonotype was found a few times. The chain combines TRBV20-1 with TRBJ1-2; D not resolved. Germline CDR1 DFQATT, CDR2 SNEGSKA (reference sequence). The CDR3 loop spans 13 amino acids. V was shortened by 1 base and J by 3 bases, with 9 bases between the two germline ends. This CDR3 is CSARGSADYGYTF. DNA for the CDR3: TGCAGTGCTAGAGGGTCAGCTGACTATGGCTACACCTTC.

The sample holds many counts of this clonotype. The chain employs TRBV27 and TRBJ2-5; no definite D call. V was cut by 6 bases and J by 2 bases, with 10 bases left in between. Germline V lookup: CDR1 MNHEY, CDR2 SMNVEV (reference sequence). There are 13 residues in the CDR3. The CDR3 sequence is CASRLLGQETQYF. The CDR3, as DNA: TGTGCCAGCAGGCTTTTAGGTCAAGAGACCCAGTACTTC.

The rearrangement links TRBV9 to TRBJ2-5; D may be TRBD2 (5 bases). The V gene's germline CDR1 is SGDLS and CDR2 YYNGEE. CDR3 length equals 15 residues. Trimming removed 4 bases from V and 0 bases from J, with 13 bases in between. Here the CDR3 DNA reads TGTGCCAGCAGCCTCGGGCCCGGGGACCAAGAGACCCAGTACTTC. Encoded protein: CASSLGPGDQETQYF.

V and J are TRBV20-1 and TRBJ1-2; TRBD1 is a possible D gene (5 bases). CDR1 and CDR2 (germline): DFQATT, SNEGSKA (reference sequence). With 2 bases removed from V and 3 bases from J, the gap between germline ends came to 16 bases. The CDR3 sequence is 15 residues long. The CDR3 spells CSARPAGTADYGYTF. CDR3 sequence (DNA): TGCAGTGCTAGACCCGCCGGGACGGCCGACTATGGCTACACCTTC.

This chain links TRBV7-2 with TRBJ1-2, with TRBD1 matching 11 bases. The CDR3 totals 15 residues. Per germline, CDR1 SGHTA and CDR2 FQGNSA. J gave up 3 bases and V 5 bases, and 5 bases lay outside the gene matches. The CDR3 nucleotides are TGTGCCAGCAGCATCGGGACAGGGGGGGACTATGGCTACACCTTC. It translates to CASSIGTGGDYGYTF.

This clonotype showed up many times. CDR3 loop: CASSPSSGGAPSSYNEQFF. CDR3 nucleotides: TGTGCCAGCAGCCCGTCTAGCGGGGGGGCCCCCAGCTCCTACAATGAGCAGTTCTTC. V is TRBV4-2 and J is TRBJ2-1, with 12 bases lining up with TRBD2. Germline V lookup: CDR1 LGHNA, CDR2 YNFKEQ. The V segment lost 4 bases and the J segment 0 bases; nucleotides outside the gene matches: 10. The CDR3 contains 19 residues.

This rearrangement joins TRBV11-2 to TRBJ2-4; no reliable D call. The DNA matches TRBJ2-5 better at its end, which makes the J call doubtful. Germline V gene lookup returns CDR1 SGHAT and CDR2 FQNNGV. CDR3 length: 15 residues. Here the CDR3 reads CASSALLTEQETQYF. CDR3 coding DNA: TGTGCCAGCAGCGCCTTATTAACAGAACAAGAGACCCAGTACTTC.

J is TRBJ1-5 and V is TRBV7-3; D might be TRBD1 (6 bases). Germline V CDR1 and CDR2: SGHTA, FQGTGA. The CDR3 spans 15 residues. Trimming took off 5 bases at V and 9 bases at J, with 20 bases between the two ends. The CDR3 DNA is TGTGCCAGCAGCGAAGGGGGAAAAGGATTGTCGCCCCAGCATTTT. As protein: CASSEGGKGLSPQHF.

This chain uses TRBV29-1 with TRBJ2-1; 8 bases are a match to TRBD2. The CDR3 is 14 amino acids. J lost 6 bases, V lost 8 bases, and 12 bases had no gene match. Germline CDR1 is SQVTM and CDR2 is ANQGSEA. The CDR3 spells CSSYGREGFNEQFF. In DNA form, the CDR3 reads TGCAGCTCCTACGGTCGGGAGGGGTTCAATGAGCAGTTCTTC.

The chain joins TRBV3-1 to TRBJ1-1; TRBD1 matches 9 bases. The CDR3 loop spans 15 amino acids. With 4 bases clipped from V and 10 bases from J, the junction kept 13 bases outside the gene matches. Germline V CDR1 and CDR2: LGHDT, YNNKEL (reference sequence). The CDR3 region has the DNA TGTGCCAGCAGCCTACTGACGGGACAGGGTATCGTAGCTTTCTTT. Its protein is CASSLLTGQGIVAFF.

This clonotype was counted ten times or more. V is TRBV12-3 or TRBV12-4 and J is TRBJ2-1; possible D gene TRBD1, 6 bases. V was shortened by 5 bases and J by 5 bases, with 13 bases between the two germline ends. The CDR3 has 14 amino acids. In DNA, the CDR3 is TGTGCCAGCAGTACATACTCAGGGGACAATGAGCAGTTCTTC. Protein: CASSTYSGDNEQFF.